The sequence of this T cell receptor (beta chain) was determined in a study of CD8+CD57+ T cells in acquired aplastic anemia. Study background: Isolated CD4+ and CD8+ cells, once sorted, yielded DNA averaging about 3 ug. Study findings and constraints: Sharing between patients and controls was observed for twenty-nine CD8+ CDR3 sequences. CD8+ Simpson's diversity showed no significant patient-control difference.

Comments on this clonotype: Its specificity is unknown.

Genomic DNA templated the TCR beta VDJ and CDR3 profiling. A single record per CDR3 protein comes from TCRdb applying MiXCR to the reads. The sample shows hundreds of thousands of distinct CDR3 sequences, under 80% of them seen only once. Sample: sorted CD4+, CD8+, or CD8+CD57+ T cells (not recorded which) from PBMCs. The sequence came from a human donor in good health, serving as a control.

The CDR3 loop reads CASSRPVWSFTNYGYTF. CDR3 bases: TGTGCCAGCAGTCGGCCGGTCTGGTCGTTCACTAACTATGGCTACACCTTC. The chain has TRBV5-4 and TRBJ1-2; D not certain. The V end lost 5 bases, the J end lost 0 bases, and 20 bases lay between the germline ends. Per the germline V gene, CDR1 is SGHNT and CDR2 is YYREEE (reference sequence). The CDR3 runs 17 residues. Supplemented by reference TRBV5-4 and TRBJ1-2, the full variable domain reads ETGVTQSPTHLIKTRGQQVTLRCSSQSGHNTVSWYQQALGQGPQFIFQYYREEENGRGNFPPRFSGLQFPNYSSELNVNALELDDSALYLCASSRPVWSFTNYGYTFGSGTRLTVV.